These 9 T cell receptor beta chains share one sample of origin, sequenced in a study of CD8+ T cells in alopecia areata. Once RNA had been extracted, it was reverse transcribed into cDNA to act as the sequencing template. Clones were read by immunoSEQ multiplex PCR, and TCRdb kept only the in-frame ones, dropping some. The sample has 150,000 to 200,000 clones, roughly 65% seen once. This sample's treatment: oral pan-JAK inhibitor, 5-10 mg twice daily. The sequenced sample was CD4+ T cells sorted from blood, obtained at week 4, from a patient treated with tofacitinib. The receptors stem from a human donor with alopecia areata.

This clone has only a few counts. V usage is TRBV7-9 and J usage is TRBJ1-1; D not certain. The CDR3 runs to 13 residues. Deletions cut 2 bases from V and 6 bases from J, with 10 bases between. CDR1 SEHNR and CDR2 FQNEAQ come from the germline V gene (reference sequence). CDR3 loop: CASSLIREAEAFF. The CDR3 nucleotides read TGTGCCAGCAGCTTAATAAGGGAGGCTGAAGCTTTCTTT.

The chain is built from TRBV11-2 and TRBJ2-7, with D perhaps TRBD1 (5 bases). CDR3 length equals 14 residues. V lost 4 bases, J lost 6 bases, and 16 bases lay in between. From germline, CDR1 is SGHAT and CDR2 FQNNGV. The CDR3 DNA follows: TGTGCCAGCAGCTCCCCTCGCCAGGGCACCGAGCAGTACTTC. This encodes CASSSPRQGTEQYF.

CDR3 in amino acids: CSTQTQGNTEAFF. The CDR3 region has the DNA TGCAGCACCCAAACGCAGGGAAACACTGAAGCTTTCTTT. The genes are TRBV29-1 and TRBJ1-1, with D possibly being TRBD1 (5 bases). The V end lost 8 bases, the J end lost 2 bases, and 15 bases lay between the germline ends. The CDR3 is 13 amino acids. Germline CDR1 reads SQVTM; CDR2 reads ANQGSEA.

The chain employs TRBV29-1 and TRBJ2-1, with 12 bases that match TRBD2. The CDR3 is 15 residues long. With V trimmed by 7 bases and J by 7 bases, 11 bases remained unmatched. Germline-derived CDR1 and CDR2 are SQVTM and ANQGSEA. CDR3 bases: TGCAGCGGCATGAGCTCTAGCGGGGGGGGAAATGAGCAGTTCTTC. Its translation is CSGMSSSGGGNEQFF.

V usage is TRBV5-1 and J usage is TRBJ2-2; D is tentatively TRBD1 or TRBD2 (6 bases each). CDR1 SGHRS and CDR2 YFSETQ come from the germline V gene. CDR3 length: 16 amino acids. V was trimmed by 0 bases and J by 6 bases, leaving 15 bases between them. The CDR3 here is CASSLDPGARSGELFF. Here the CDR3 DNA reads TGCGCCAGCAGCTTGGACCCGGGGGCGAGGTCCGGGGAGCTGTTTTTT.

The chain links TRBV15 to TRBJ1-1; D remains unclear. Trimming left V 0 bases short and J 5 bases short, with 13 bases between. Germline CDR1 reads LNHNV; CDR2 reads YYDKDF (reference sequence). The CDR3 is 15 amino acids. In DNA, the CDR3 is TGTGCCACCAGCAGAGATTACGGCAGCCTGACTGAAGCTTTCTTT. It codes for CATSRDYGSLTEAFF.

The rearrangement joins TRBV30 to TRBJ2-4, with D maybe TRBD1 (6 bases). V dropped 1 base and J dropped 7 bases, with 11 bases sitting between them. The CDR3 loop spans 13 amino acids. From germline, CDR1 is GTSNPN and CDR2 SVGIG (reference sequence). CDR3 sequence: CAWSGAGENIQYF. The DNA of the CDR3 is TGTGCCTGGAGTGGGGCAGGGGAGAACATTCAGTACTTC.

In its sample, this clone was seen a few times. CDR3 bases: TGTGCCAGCAGCGCAGGCGGAATTGGACAGGGCAAGCCCGAAAAACTGTTTTTT. It codes for CASSAGGIGQGKPEKLFF. This chain uses TRBV7-9 with TRBJ1-4; 8 bases line up with TRBD1. With V trimmed by 5 bases and J by 8 bases, 19 bases remained unmatched. The CDR3 is 18 residues long. Germline CDR1 and CDR2: SEHNR and FQNEAQ (reference sequence). Combining the CDR3 with reference TRBV7-9 and TRBJ1-4 gives the whole variable domain DTGVSQNPRHKITKRGQNVTFRCDPISEHNRLYWYRQTLGQGPEFLTYFQNEAQLEKSRLLSDRFSAERPKGSFSTLEIQRTEQGDSAMYLCASSAGGIGQGKPEKLFFGSGTQLSVL.

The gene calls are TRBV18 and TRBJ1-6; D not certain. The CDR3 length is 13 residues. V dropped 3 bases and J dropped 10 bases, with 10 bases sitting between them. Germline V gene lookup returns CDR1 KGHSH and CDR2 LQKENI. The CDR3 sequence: CASSPRVRSPLHF. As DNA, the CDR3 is TGTGCCAGCTCACCCAGAGTCCGATCACCCCTCCACTTT.